The T cell receptor beta chain described here comes from a study of blood T cell repertoires in COVID-19. Donors of Cohort 3 who recovered were those that had two negative PCRs, clearance, or symptom resolution. In germline, CDR1 is LGHDT, CDR2 YNNKEL (reference sequence). V lost 1 base and J lost 0, with 9 bases in between. This CDR3 is 15 amino acids long. Methods used by the authors: It was from reference gene primer amplification that nucleated cell counts were estimated. Measured with immunoSEQ multiplex PCR; TCRdb has only the in-frame clones, and not every one. V, J and clone size are those of that table, while D and trimming were read from the DNA. The sample holds hundreds of thousands of clones; around 91% are singletons and the top ten take around 1.1%.

This chain connects TRBV3-1 (or the pseudogene TRBV3-2) to TRBJ1-2; the D gene is possibly TRBD1 (6 bases). This clonotype was obtained from a man in his thirties or forties who had recovered from COVID-19. Sequencing was performed on PBMCs or T cells enriched from blood (not recorded which). This CDR3 is CASSQGTETNYGYTF. For the CDR3, the DNA is TGTGCCAGCAGCCAAGGGACAGAGACTAACTATGGCTACACCTTC.